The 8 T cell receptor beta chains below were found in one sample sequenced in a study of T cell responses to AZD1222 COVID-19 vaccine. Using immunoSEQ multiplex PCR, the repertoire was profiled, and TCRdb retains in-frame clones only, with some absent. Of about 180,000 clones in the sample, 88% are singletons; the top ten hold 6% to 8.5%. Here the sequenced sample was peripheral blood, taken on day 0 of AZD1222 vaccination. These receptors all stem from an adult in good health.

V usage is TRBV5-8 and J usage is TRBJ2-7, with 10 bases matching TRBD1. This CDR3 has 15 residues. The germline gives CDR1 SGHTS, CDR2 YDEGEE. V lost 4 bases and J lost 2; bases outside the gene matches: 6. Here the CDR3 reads CASSPPGTGAYEQYF. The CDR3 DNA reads TGTGCCAGCAGCCCCCCCGGGACAGGGGCCTACGAGCAGTACTTC.

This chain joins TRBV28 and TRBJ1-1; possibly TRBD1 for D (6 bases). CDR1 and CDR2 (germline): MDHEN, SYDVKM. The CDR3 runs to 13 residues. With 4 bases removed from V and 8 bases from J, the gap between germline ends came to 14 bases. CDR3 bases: TGTGCCAGCAGTTACAGGGCCCCCCTCGAAGCTTTCTTT. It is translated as CASSYRAPLEAFF.

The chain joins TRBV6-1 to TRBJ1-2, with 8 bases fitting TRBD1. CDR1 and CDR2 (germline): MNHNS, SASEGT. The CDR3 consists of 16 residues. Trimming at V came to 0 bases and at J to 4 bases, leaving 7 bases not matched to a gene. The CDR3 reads CASSEALRQGFYGYTF. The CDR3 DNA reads TGTGCCAGCAGTGAAGCCCTCAGACAGGGGTTCTATGGCTACACCTTC.

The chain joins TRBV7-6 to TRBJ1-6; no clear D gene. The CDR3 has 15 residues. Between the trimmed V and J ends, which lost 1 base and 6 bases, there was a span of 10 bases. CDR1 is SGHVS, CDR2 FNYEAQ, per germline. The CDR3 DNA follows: TGTGCCAGCAGCTTAGGGGTTATGCCTAATTCACCCCTCCACTTT. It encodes CASSLGVMPNSPLHF. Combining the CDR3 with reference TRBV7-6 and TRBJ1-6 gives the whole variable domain GAGVSQSPRYKVTKRGQDVALRCDPISGHVSLYWYRQALGQGPEFLTYFNYEAQQDKSGLPNDRFSAERPEGSISTLTIQRTEQRDSAMYRCASSLGVMPNSPLHFGNGTRLTVT.

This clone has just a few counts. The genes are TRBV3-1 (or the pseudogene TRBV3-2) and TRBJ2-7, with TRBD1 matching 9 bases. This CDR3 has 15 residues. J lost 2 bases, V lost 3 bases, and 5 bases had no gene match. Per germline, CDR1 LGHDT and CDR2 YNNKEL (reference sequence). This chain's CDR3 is CASSQRGTGTYEQYF. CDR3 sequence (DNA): TGTGCCAGCAGCCAGCGAGGGACAGGGACCTACGAGCAGTACTTC.

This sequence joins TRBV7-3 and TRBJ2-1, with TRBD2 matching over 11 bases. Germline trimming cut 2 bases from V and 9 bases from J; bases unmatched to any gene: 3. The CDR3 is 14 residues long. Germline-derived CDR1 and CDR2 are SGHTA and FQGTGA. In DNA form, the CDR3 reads TGTGCCAGCAGCTTAGGGACTAGCGGTTCTGAGCAGTTCTTC. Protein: CASSLGTSGSEQFF. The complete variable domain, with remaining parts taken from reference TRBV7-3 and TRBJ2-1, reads GAGVSQTPSNKVTEKGKYVELRCDPISGHTALYWYRQSLGQGPEFLIYFQGTGAADDSGLPNDRFFAVRPEGSVSTLKIQRTERGDSAVYLCASSLGTSGSEQFFGPGTRLTVL.

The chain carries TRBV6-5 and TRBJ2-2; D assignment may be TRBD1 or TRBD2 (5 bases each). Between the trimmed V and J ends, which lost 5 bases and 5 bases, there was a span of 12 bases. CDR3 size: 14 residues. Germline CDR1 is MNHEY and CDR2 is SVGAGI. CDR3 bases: TGTGCCAGCAGTACCAGGTGGGGGACCGGGGAGCTGTTTTTT. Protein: CASSTRWGTGELFF.

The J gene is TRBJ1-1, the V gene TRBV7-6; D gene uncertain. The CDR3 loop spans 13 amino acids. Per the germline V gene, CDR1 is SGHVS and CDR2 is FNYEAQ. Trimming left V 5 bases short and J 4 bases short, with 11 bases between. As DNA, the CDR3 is TGTGCCAGCAGCGGTACAGCGAGCACTGAAGCTTTCTTT. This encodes CASSGTASTEAFF.